This T cell receptor beta chain comes out of a study of tumor-infiltrating lymphocytes in primary liver carcinoma. CDR3 size: 12 residues. With 6 bases removed from V and 8 bases from J, the gap between germline ends came to 10 bases. In germline, CDR1 is LGHNA, CDR2 YNFKEQ. Total RNA amounting to 450 to 550 ng was the source from which TCR beta cDNA was made with a constant-region primer. Slightly modified ARM-PCR, run as three nested multiplex PCR rounds, produced the TCR beta libraries. TRBV1-TRBV30 forward primers paired with a C-beta reverse primer were used in the first two PCR rounds, which ran 9 to 10 cycles each. TCRdb passed the multiplex PCR reads through MiXCR, listing each CDR3 protein once. The repertoire holds tens of thousands of distinct CDR3 sequences, with almost 80% as singletons. Concerning this clonotype: This is likely a read error, given that the CDR3 carries no conserved phenylalanine or tryptophan at its end.

Investigators took RNA and DNA out together from approximately 22-30 mg of unsorted bulk tissue. This TCR derives from a woman aged 25 to 39 with primary liver carcinoma and hepatitis B virus infection. The chain employs TRBV4-2 and TRBJ1-4; D gene uncertain. The material sequenced was liver tumor tissue from sampling region 4. Subset of the sample: tumor region T4, right-lateral pole. For the CDR3, the DNA is TGTGCCAGCAGTCATGATAGGGAAAAACTGTTTCTT. As protein: CASSHDREKLFL.